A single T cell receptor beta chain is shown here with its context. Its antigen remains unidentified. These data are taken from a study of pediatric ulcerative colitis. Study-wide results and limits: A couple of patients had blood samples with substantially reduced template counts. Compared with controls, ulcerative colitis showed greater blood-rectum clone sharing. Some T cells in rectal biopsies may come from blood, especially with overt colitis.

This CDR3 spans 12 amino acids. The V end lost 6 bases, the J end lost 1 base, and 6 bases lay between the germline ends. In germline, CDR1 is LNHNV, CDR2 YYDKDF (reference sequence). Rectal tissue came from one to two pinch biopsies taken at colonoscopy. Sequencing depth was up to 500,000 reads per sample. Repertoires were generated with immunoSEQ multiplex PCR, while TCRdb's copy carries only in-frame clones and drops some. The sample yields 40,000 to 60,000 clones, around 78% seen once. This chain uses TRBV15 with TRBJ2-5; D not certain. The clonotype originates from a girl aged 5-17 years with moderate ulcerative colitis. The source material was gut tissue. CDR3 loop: CATSKGQETQYF. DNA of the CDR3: TGTGCCACCAGTAAGGGCCAAGAGACCCAGTACTTC. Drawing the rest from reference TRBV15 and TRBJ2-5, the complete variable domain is DAMVIQNPRYQVTQFGKPVTLSCSQTLNHNVMYWYQQKSSQAPKLLFHYYDKDFNNEADTPDNFQSRRPNTSFCFLDIRSPGLGDTAMYLCATSKGQETQYFGPGTRLLVL.